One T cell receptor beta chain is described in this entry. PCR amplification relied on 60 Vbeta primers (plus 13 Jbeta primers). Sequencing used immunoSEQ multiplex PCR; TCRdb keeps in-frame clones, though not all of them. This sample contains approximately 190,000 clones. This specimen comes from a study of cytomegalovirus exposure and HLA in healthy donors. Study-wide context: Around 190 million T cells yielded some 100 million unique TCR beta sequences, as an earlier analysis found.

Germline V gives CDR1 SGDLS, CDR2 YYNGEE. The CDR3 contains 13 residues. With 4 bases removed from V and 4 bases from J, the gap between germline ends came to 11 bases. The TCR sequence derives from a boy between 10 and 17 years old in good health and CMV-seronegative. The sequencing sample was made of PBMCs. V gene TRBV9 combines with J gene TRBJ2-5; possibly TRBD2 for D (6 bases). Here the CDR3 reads CASSLEGRETQYF. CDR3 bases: TGTGCCAGCAGCCTGGAGGGACGAGAGACCCAGTACTTC.